The source of this T cell receptor beta chain is a study of cytomegalovirus exposure and HLA in healthy donors. Study overall: Previous work identified 120 million or so unique TCR beta sequences from 200 million or so T cells.

Germline CDR1 SEHNR, CDR2 FQNEAQ (reference sequence). This CDR3 contains 16 residues. V shed 5 bases and J 7 bases; nucleotides not matched to a gene: 11. A multiplex PCR was run with 60 Vbeta primers and 13 Jbeta primers. The protocol was immunoSEQ multiplex PCR, while the TCRdb copy is restricted to in-frame clones and leaves out a portion. This table has about 200,000 clones, over 75% appearing once. Findings of the study overall: Through in vitro validation, three CMV-associated chains were shown to be specific for CMV antigens. Researchers reported in a later analysis that a missense DCLRE1C variant was tied to TCR beta V- and J-gene trimming. DRB1 had the most TCR associations and HLA-C the fewest, a later analysis found, with rates varying by HLA locus.

With regard to this clone: Antigen unknown.

The chain is built from TRBV7-9 and TRBJ2-2; 9 positions match TRBD2. This clonotype was obtained from a girl aged 2 to 10 in good health and CMV-seronegative. Sequencing was carried out using PBMCs. The CDR3 nucleotides are TGTGCCAGCAGCAGTTCGACTAGCGGAGCTCGCGGGGAGCTGTTTTTT. This translates into CASSSSTSGARGELFF.